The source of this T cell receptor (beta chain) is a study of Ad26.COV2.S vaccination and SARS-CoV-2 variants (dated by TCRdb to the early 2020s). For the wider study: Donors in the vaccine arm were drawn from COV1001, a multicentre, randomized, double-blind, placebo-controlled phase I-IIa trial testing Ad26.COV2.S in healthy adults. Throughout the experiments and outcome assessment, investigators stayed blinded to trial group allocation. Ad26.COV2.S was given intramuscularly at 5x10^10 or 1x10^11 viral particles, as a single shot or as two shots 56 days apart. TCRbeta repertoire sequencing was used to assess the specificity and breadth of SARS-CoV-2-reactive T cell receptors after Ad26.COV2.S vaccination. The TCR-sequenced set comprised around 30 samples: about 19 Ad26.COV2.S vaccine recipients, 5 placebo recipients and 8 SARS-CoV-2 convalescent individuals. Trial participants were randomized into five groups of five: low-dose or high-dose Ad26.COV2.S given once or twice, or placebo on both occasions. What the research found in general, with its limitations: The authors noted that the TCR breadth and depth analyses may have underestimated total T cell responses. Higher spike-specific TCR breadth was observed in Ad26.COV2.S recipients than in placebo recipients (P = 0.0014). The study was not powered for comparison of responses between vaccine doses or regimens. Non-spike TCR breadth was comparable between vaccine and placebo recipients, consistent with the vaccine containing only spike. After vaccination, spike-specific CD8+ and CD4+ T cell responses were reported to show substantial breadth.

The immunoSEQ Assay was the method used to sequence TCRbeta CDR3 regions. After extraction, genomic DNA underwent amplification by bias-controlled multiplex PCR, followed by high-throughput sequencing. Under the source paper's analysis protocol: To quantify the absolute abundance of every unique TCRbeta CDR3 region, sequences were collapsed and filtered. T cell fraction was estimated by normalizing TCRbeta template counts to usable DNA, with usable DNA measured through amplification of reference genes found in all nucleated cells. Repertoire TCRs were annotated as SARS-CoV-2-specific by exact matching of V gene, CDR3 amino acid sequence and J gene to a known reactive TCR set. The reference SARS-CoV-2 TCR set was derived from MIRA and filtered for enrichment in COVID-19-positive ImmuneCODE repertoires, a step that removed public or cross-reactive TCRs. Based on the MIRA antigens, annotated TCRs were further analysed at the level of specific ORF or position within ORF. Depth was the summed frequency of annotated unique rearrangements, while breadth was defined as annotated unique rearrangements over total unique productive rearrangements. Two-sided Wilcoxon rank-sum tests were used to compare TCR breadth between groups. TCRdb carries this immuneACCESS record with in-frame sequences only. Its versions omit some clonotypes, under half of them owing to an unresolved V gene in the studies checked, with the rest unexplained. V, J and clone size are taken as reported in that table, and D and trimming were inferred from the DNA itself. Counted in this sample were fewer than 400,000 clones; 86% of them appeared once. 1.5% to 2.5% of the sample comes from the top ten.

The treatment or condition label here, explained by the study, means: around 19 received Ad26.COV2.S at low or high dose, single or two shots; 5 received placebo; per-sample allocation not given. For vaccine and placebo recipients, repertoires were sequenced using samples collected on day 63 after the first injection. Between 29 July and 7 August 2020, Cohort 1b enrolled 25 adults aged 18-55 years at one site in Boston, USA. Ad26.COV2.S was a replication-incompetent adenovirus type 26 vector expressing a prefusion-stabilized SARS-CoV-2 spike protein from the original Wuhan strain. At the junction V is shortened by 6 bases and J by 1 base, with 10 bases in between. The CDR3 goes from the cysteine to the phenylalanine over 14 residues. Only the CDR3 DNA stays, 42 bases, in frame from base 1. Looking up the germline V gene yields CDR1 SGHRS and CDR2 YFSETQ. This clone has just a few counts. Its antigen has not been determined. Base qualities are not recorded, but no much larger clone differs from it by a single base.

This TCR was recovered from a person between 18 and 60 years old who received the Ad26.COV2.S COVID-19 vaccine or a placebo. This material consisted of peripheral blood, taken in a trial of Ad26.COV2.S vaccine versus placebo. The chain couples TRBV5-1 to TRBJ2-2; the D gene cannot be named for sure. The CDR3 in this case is CASTRGENTGELFF. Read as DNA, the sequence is TGCGCCAGCACCCGTGGGGAGAACACCGGGGAGCTGTTTTTT.